This T cell receptor beta chain was identified in a study of beta chain features in type 1 diabetes. V lost 6 bases and J lost 9, with 20 bases in between. Per germline, CDR1 MDHEN and CDR2 SYDVKM. The CDR3 consists of 14 residues. As every portion of the isolated RNA was reverse transcribed, the sequencing read expressed TCRB transcripts. About 3.6 million reads per sample on average were obtained from naive, central memory and regulatory T cell samples. The method was immunoSEQ multiplex PCR; TCRdb's version includes in-frame clones alone and lacks a portion of them. The table lists just over 450,000 clones, approximately 30% of them singletons. The study, taken as a whole, reports: Patients' naive, central memory and regulatory TCRB repertoires appeared more alike than those of healthy donors. The VDJ junctions of type 1 diabetes patients carried fewer insertions and more deletions. PCR could preferentially amplify shorter templates, alike in patients and controls.

This clone has only a few counts. Its target is not known. The sequence derives from a man aged 18 to 30 in good health. Sequenced sample: naive CD4+ T cells from blood. The genes are TRBV28 and TRBJ2-5; tentatively, D is TRBD2 (5 bases). This CDR3 is CASSNGPDSRAQYF. The DNA for the CDR3 is TGTGCCAGCAGCAACGGGCCAGATTCGAGGGCCCAGTACTTC. Based on the CDR3 plus reference TRBV28 and TRBJ2-5, the full variable domain is DVKVTQSSRYLVKRTGEKVFLECVQDMDHENMFWYRQDPGLGLRLIYFSYDVKMKEKGDIPEGYSVSREKKERFSLILESASTNQTSMYLCASSNGPDSRAQYFGPGTRLLVL.